Sequencing of this T cell receptor beta chain was carried out in a study of blood T cell repertoires in COVID-19. The CDR3 is 15 residues long. Per the germline V gene, CDR1 is SGHNT and CDR2 is YYREEE (reference sequence). V was clipped by 5 bases and J by 13 bases, with 22 bases between them. Generated by immunoSEQ multiplex PCR, the TCRdb table keeps only in-frame clones and is missing some. The sample holds fewer than 150,000 clones, 70% to 85% seen once. The sample holds a few counts of this clone. V is TRBV5-4 and J is TRBJ1-6, with D possibly TRBD1 on 5 matching bases. The sample was peripheral blood. The receptor comes from a woman aged 50 to 60 with acute or convalescent COVID-19. The CDR3: CASRSWGTQFGPLHF. The CDR3 DNA reads as TGTGCCAGCAGGTCCTGGGGCACCCAATTCGGGCCCCTCCACTTT.